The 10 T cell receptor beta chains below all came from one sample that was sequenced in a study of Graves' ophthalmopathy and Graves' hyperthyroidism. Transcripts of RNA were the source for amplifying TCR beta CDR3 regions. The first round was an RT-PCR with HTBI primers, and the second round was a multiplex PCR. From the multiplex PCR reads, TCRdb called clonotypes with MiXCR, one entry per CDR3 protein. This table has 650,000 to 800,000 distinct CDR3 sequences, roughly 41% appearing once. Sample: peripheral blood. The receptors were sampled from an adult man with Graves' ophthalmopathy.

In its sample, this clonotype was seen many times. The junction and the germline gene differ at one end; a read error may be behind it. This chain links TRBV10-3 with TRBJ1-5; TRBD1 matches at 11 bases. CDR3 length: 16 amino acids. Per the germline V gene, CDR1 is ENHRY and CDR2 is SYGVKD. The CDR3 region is CASSRQGQGDVQPQHF. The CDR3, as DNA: TGTGCCAGCAGTCGACAGGGACAGGGGGACGTTCAGCCCCAGCATTTT.

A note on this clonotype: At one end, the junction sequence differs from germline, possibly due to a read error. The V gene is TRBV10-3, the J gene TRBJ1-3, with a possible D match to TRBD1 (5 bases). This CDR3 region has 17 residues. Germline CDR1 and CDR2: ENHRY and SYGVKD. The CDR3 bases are TGTGCCAGCAGTCTTCCAAGCGGGGCTCAAACTGGAAACACCATATATTTT. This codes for CASSLPSGAQTGNTIYF.

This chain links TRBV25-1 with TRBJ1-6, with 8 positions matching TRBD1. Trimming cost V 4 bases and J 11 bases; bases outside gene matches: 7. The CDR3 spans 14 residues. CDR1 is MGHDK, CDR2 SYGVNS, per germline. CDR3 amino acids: CASSAQGGTAPLHF. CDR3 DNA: TGTGCCAGCAGTGCACAGGGGGGAACGGCACCCCTCCACTTT.

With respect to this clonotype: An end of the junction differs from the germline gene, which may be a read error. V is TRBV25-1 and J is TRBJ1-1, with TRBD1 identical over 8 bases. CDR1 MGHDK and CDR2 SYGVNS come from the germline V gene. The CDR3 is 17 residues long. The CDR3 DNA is TGTGCCAGCAGTGAATATCTCGCAGGGAGGGTCGGGACAGGTTTTGTCTTT. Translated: CASSEYLAGRVGTGFVF.

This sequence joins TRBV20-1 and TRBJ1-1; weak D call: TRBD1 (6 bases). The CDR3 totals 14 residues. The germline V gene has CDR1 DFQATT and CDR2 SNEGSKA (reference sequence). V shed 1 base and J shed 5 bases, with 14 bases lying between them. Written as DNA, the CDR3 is TGCAGTGCTAGAGTAGGGGGGGCCAAGACTGAAGCTTTCTTT. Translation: CSARVGGAKTEAFF.

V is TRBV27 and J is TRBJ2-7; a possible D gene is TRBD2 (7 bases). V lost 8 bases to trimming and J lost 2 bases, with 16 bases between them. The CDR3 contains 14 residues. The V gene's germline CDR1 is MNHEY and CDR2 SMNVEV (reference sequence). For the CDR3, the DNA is TGTGCCAGCCAGAGGGGAGGGGGGGCCTACGAGCAGTACTTC. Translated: CASQRGGGAYEQYF.

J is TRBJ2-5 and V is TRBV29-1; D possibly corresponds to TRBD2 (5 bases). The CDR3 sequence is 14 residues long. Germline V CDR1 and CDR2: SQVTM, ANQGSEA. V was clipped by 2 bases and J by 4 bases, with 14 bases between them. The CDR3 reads CSVEPRAGGETQYF. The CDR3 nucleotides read TGCAGCGTTGAACCTAGGGCAGGAGGAGAGACCCAGTACTTC.

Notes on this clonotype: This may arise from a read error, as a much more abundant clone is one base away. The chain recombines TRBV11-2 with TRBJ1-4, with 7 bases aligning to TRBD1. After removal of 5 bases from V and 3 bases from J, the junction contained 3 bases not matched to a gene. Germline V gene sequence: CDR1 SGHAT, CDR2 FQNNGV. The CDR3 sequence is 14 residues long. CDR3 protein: CASSTGTANEKLFF. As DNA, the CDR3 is TGTGCCAGCAGCACCGGGACAGCTAATGAAAAACTGTTTTTT.

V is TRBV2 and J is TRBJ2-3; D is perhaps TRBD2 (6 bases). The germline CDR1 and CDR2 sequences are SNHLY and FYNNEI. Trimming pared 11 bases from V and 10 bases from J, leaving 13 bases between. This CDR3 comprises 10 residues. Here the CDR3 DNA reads TGTGCCGGCTCGGGCGGGGCGCAGTATTTT. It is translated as CAGSGGAQYF.

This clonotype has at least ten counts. As DNA, the CDR3 is TGTGCCAGCAGCTTACCTCAGTACCATGGCTACACCTTC. It codes for CASSLPQYHGYTF. The chain is built from TRBV7-2 and TRBJ1-2; D gene uncertain. Deletions cut 2 bases from V and 6 bases from J, with 10 bases between. Germline CDR1 is SGHTA and CDR2 is FQGNSA. This CDR3 has 13 residues.